This T cell receptor beta chain was sequenced during a study of Ad26.COV2.S vaccination and SARS-CoV-2 variants. At the level of the study: Into the muscle, Ad26.COV2.S was dosed once or twice, 56 days apart.

General study findings and limits: Spike-specific CD8+ and CD4+ T cell responses reportedly showed substantial breadth after vaccination.

Treatment given: 19 received Ad26.COV2.S at low or high dose, single or two shots; about five received placebo; per-sample allocation not given. At day 63 after the first vaccine or placebo injection, samples were drawn. An Ad26 vector that expressed Wuhan-strain SARS-CoV-2 spike constituted the vaccine. This table comes from immunoSEQ multiplex PCR, and its TCRdb copy is limited to in-frame clones, with some not included. The data hold about 350,000 clones, with around 88% observed a single time. Remarks on this clone: Its antigen remains unidentified.

This CDR3 comprises 16 residues. Germline trimming cut 4 bases from V and 1 base from J; bases unmatched to any gene: 10. CDR1 SGHTA and CDR2 FQGNSA come from the germline V gene. The sample was peripheral blood, taken in a trial of Ad26.COV2.S vaccine versus placebo. This rearrangement joins TRBV7-2 to TRBJ2-7; 7 bases line up with TRBD2. The sequence was collected from a person between 18 and 65 years old who received the Ad26.COV2.S COVID-19 vaccine or a placebo. The CDR3 sequence: CASSSASGARSYEQYF. Written as DNA, the CDR3 is TGTGCCAGCAGCTCGGCTAGCGGAGCCCGATCCTACGAGCAGTACTTC.